The present entry profiles one T cell receptor beta chain with its context. Antigen unknown. Clones were read by immunoSEQ multiplex PCR, and TCRdb kept only the in-frame ones, dropping some. The profile shows around 27,000 clones, approximately 96% of them singletons. This sample is drawn from a study of monozygotic twins with cystic fibrosis. Study-level findings and limits: Median Simpson clonality of 0.0095 suggested naive T cells predominated. In 13 of 16 pairs, V gene usage was closest to the co-twin's.

Germline trimming cut 6 bases from V and 1 base from J; bases unmatched to any gene: 3. Per germline, CDR1 MNHEY and CDR2 SMNVEV (reference sequence). The CDR3 length is 15 residues. This sequence originates from a girl aged 2 to 10 with cystic fibrosis. Sequenced input: blood. The chain joins TRBV27 to TRBJ2-3, with TRBD2 matching over 11 bases. CDR3 loop: CASRGTSGRTDTQYF. The CDR3 DNA is TGTGCCAGCAGAGGGACTAGCGGCCGCACAGATACGCAGTATTTT.